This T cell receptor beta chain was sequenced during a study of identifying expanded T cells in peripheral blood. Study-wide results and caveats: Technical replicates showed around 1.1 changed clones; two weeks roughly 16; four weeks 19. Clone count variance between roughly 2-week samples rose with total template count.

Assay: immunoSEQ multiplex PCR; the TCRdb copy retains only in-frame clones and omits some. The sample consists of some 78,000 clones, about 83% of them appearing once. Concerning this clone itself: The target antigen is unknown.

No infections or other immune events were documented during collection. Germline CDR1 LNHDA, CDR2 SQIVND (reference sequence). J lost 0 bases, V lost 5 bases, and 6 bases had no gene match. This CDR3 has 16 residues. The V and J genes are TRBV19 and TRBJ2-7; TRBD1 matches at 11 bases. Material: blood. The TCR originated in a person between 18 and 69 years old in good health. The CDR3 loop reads CASSAAGQGASYEQYF. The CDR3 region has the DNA TGTGCCAGTAGTGCCGCAGGACAGGGGGCCTCCTACGAGCAGTACTTC.